The present entry profiles one T cell receptor (beta chain) with its context. The antigen remains unidentified. PCR employed 60 Vbeta and 13 Jbeta primers. Repertoires were generated with immunoSEQ multiplex PCR, while TCRdb's copy carries only in-frame clones and drops some. Here the sample spans about 140,000 clones, 75% to 85% being singletons. This entry belongs to a study of cytomegalovirus exposure and HLA in healthy donors. Study findings and constraints: Beyond CMV serostatus, there was no information to go on about immune exposure. Within a later analysis, the majority of CMV-associated TCR beta chains appeared HLA-restricted.

The V and J ends lost 5 bases and 2 bases, in that order; junction bases with no gene match: 12. This CDR3 has 16 amino acids. Germline V lookup: CDR1 MDHEN, CDR2 SYDVKM. The chain joins TRBV28 to TRBJ2-7; 7 bases align to TRBD1. Material: PBMCs. The receptor was isolated from a female donor in good health and CMV-seronegative. The CDR3 DNA sequence: TGTGCCAGCAGTCCCCTTCTGGACAGGACCCCCTACGAGCAGTACTTC. It encodes CASSPLLDRTPYEQYF.